A single sample is the source of the 26 T cell receptor beta chains below, sequenced in a study of early T cells in non-severe SARS-CoV-2 infection. TCRdb re-called the 5' RACE reads through MiXCR, storing one row per CDR3 protein. The top ten clones hold under 1.5% of a sample with 52,000 or so distinct CDR3 sequences, approximately 12% of them seen once. The sequenced sample was whole blood. These receptors all stem from an adult who was a healthcare worker with PCR-confirmed SARS-CoV-2 infection or an uninfected control (not recorded which).

The table lists this clonotype with a few counts. The chain uses TRBV5-1 and TRBJ2-2; 7 nucleotides agree with TRBD2. Looked up from germline, CDR1 is SGHRS and CDR2 is YFSETQ. V gave up 1 base and J gave up 4 bases; unmatched junction bases: 4. CDR3 length equals 15 residues. CDR3 protein: CASSLKPSGTGELFF. DNA of the CDR3: TGCGCCAGCAGCTTGAAACCTAGCGGCACCGGGGAGCTGTTTTTT.

This clonotype occurred many times. This sequence joins TRBV12-3 or TRBV12-4 and TRBJ2-3, with D possibly TRBD1 on 6 matching bases. CDR3 size: 18 residues. V gave up 3 bases and J gave up 2 bases, with 21 bases separating them. The CDR3 loop reads CASSFPGTKSSITDTQYF. CDR3 sequence (DNA): TGTGCCAGCAGTTTCCCCGGGACAAAATCCAGCATCACAGATACGCAGTATTTT.

The sample holds one count of this clonotype. V gene TRBV2 combines with J gene TRBJ2-2; D may be TRBD2 (6 bases). V gave up 6 bases and J gave up 7 bases, with 9 bases separating them. This CDR3 has 12 residues. Germline V gene data show CDR1 as SNHLY and CDR2 as FYNNEI. CDR3 residues: CASRTEGGELFF. DNA for the CDR3: TGTGCCAGCAGAACGGAGGGCGGGGAGCTGTTTTTT.

V is TRBV12-3 or TRBV12-4 and J is TRBJ2-2; D tentatively fits TRBD1 or TRBD2 (5 bases each). CDR3 length: 15 residues. V gave up 5 bases and J gave up 5 bases, with 15 bases separating them. The CDR3 coding sequence is TGTGCCAGCAGTCCTGGGGCTAGCCCGACCGGGGAGCTGTTTTTT. Amino acid sequence: CASSPGASPTGELFF.

This clonotype was seen once. The chain combines TRBV20-1 with TRBJ2-3; D uncertain. The V gene lost 5 bases and the J gene lost 3 bases, with 15 bases spanning the gap. Germline CDR1 and CDR2: DFQATT and SNEGSKA (reference sequence). The length of the CDR3 is 14 residues. In DNA, the CDR3 is TGCAGTGCTGGACGGGCGATCGGGACAGATACGCAGTATTTT. Translated, it gives CSAGRAIGTDTQYF.

V usage is TRBV11-2 and J usage is TRBJ2-5; 7 bases fit TRBD2. CDR1 and CDR2 (germline): SGHAT, FQNNGV. Unmatched junction bases numbered 9, after V lost 5 bases and J lost 3 bases. The CDR3 runs to 15 residues. DNA for the CDR3: TGTGCCAGCAGCCATTCGCTAGCGGTGGAAGAGACCCAGTACTTC. Translation: CASSHSLAVEETQYF.

V usage is TRBV21-1 and J usage is TRBJ2-6; TRBD1 was called by the table and not checked on the DNA. TRBV21-1 constitutes a pseudogene. CDR3 length equals 20 residues. The CDR3 sequence: CASNLRLRDGILSGANVLTF. The CDR3 DNA reads TGTGCCAGCAACCTTAGACTCCGGGACGGAATACTCTCTGGGGCCAACGTCCTGACTTTC.

The chain joins TRBV29-1 to TRBJ2-2, with 7 bases matching TRBD2. V trimming: 4 bases; J trimming: 8 bases; junction bases outside the gene matches: 13. Germline V gene sequence: CDR1 SQVTM, CDR2 ANQGSEA. The CDR3 sequence is 15 residues long. In DNA form, the CDR3 reads TGCAGCGTTGCCCACTTCGCAAGCGGGGTGGGGGAGCTGTTTTTT. Encoded protein: CSVAHFASGVGELFF.

This clonotype was observed many times. J is TRBJ2-1 and V is TRBV20-1; 10 bases align to TRBD1. The CDR3 consists of 15 residues. Germline V gives CDR1 DFQATT, CDR2 SNEGSKA (reference sequence). Trimming removed 6 bases from V and 5 bases from J; junction bases left unmatched: 10. CDR3 amino acids: CSATQPDRGNNEQFF. CDR3 coding DNA: TGCAGTGCCACTCAGCCGGACAGGGGGAACAATGAGCAGTTCTTC.

This clonotype was picked up a small number of times. The V gene is TRBV3-1, the J gene TRBJ2-7, with 7 bases matching TRBD1. The V segment lost 3 bases and the J segment 4 bases; nucleotides outside the gene matches: 9. This CDR3 is built from 15 residues. CDR1 and CDR2 from the germline V gene are LGHDT and YNNKEL (reference sequence). The CDR3 bases are TGTGCCAGCAGCCAGGACAGGCTAGAGTATTACGAGCAGTACTTC. This sequence encodes CASSQDRLEYYEQYF.

This clonotype was observed at least ten times. This chain links TRBV11-2 with TRBJ2-5, with D perhaps TRBD1 (6 bases). Looked up from germline, CDR1 is SGHAT and CDR2 is FQNNGV. The CDR3 length is 14 residues. V was shortened by 5 bases and J by 5 bases, with 15 bases between the two germline ends. As DNA, the CDR3 is TGTGCCAGCAGCCCATTCCAGGGGATGGAGACCCAGTACTTC. It codes for CASSPFQGMETQYF.

This clonotype was picked up a small number of times. CDR3 sequence (DNA): TGTGCCAGCAGTGATCAAGGGACCGGGCAGTATGGCTACACCTTC. Protein: CASSDQGTGQYGYTF. This chain connects TRBV12-3 or TRBV12-4 to TRBJ1-2, with a possible D match to TRBD1 (5 bases). Trimming took off 5 bases at V and 5 bases at J, with 18 bases between the two ends. The CDR3 has 15 residues.

V is TRBV7-8 and J is TRBJ1-5; 9 bases align to TRBD1. The V and J ends lost 2 bases and 6 bases, in that order; junction bases with no gene match: 5. The germline V gene encodes CDR1 SGHVS and CDR2 FQNEAQ. The CDR3 loop spans 15 amino acids. CDR3 coding DNA: TGTGCCAGCAGCTTAACCGGGACAGGGTTTCAGCCCCAGCATTTT. Translated: CASSLTGTGFQPQHF.

This clonotype was observed at least ten times. J is TRBJ1-4 and V is TRBV29-1; 7 nucleotides agree with TRBD1. V dropped 6 bases and J dropped 8; count of bases not matched to a gene: 9. The CDR3 runs 13 residues. Germline values: CDR1 SQVTM, CDR2 ANQGSEA. In nucleotides, the CDR3 is TGCAGCGTCGATGGACAGGACGGGGAAAAACTGTTTTTT. This sequence encodes CSVDGQDGEKLFF.

There are many counts of this clonotype. V and J are TRBV28 and TRBJ2-6; 9 bases fit TRBD1. Looked up from germline, CDR1 is MDHEN and CDR2 is SYDVKM. This CDR3 comprises 19 residues. V dropped 6 bases and J dropped 2; count of bases not matched to a gene: 14. The CDR3 nucleotides are TGTGCCAGCAGCCCACCTCCGGGACAGGGTATACCTGGGGCCAACGTCCTGACTTTC. As protein: CASSPPPGQGIPGANVLTF.

This clonotype has more than one count but fewer than ten. The chain has TRBV6-1 and TRBJ1-5; a weak D match, TRBD1 (6 bases). Trimming took off 8 bases at V and 9 bases at J, with 23 bases between the two ends. The germline V gene has CDR1 MNHNS and CDR2 SASEGT. The CDR3 covers 15 residues. The CDR3: CASYPGQRELRPQHF. In DNA, the CDR3 is TGTGCCAGCTATCCAGGACAGAGGGAACTCAGGCCCCAGCATTTT.

The chain uses TRBV11-2 and TRBJ2-7; a possible D gene is TRBD2 (6 bases). The CDR3 runs 18 residues. V gave up 0 bases and J gave up 4 bases, with 22 bases separating them. The germline V gene encodes CDR1 SGHAT and CDR2 FQNNGV. The CDR3, as DNA: TGTGCCAGCAGCTTAGATTTAAGGAGGGGCCTTCTGGGTTACGAGCAGTACTTC. This gives the protein CASSLDLRRGLLGYEQYF. Filled out from reference TRBV11-2 and TRBJ2-7, the complete variable domain reads EAGVAQSPRYKIIEKRQSVAFWCNPISGHATLYWYQQILGQGPKLLIQFQNNGVVDDSQLPKDRFSAERLKGVDSTLKIQPAKLEDSAVYLCASSLDLRRGLLGYEQYFGPGTRLTVT.

The chain links TRBV11-2 to TRBJ2-3; tentative D call: TRBD1 (6 bases). The CDR3 extends over 16 amino acids. V lost 5 bases to trimming and J lost 2 bases, with 17 bases between them. The germline V gene encodes CDR1 SGHAT and CDR2 FQNNGV. In nucleotides, the CDR3 is TGTGCCAGCAGCCCTGGACAGTCGTTTTACACAGATACGCAGTATTTT. Its translation: CASSPGQSFYTDTQYF.

Ten or more counts support this clonotype. This chain uses TRBV6-2 or TRBV6-3 with TRBJ2-6, with 7 bases fitting TRBD1. J was trimmed by 0 bases and V by 2 bases; bases with no gene match: 10. This CDR3 comprises 19 residues. Germline CDR1 is MNHEY and CDR2 is SVGEGT. In nucleotides, the CDR3 is TGTGCCAGCAGTTACACGAAAGGGGGCGTGAGCTCTGGGGCCAACGTCCTGACTTTC. It translates to CASSYTKGGVSSGANVLTF.

The chain links TRBV20-1 to TRBJ2-7, with 8 bases that match TRBD1. The CDR3 contains 13 residues. After removal of 4 bases from V and 4 bases from J, the junction contained 6 bases not matched to a gene. Germline V lookup: CDR1 DFQATT, CDR2 SNEGSKA (reference sequence). CDR3 DNA sequence: TGCAGTGCTACCGGACAGGGTGGGTACGAGCAGTACTTC. It encodes CSATGQGGYEQYF.

This clonotype was counted a few times. The V call is TRBV5-1, the J call TRBJ2-3; 9 bases align to TRBD2. Germline CDR1 and CDR2: SGHRS and YFSETQ. The CDR3 runs 15 residues. J was trimmed by 4 bases and V by 2 bases; bases with no gene match: 5. The CDR3 is CASSFSGGGSDTQYF. The CDR3 nucleotides are TGCGCCAGCAGCTTTAGCGGGGGTGGGTCAGATACGCAGTATTTT.

This chain uses TRBV6-6 with TRBJ2-5; 13 positions match TRBD2. Germline V gene lookup returns CDR1 MNHNY and CDR2 SVGAGI (reference sequence). This CDR3 is built from 17 residues. Germline trimming cut 2 bases from V and 2 bases from J; bases unmatched to any gene: 5. The CDR3 loop is CASSYTPGLAGQETQYF. CDR3 DNA sequence: TGTGCCAGCAGTTACACTCCGGGACTAGCGGGGCAAGAGACCCAGTACTTC.

This clonotype was picked up a small number of times. CDR3 protein: CSARVARGAFTDTQYF. The CDR3 DNA reads TGCAGTGCTAGAGTGGCGCGGGGGGCCTTCACAGATACGCAGTATTTT. This chain connects TRBV20-1 to TRBJ2-3; 8 positions agree with TRBD2. This CDR3 has 16 residues. J was trimmed by 2 bases and V by 1 base; bases with no gene match: 8. Germline values: CDR1 DFQATT, CDR2 SNEGSKA (reference sequence).

This clonotype showed up just a few times. This sequence joins TRBV5-1 and TRBJ1-3; 9 nucleotides match TRBD1. V trimming: 3 bases; J trimming: 1 base; junction bases outside the gene matches: 2. Germline V CDR1 and CDR2: SGHRS, YFSETQ. The CDR3 sequence is 15 residues long. The CDR3 sequence is CASSSGTGSGNTIYF. The DNA for the CDR3 is TGCGCCAGCAGCTCCGGGACAGGGTCTGGAAACACCATATATTTT.

The sample holds many counts of this clonotype. The chain joins TRBV20-1 to TRBJ2-7; 8 bases fit TRBD2. V lost 4 bases and J lost 5; bases outside the gene matches: 13. Germline V gives CDR1 DFQATT, CDR2 SNEGSKA (reference sequence). CDR3 size: 15 residues. CDR3 nucleotides: TGCAGTGCTACATCGGAGAGCGGGGGACCCCACGAGCAGTACTTC. As protein: CSATSESGGPHEQYF.

This clonotype was detected many times. J is TRBJ1-1 and V is TRBV11-3, with no clear D. This CDR3 is 15 amino acids long. Germline V gene lookup returns CDR1 SGHNT and CDR2 YENEEA. Trimming removed 2 bases at V and 4 bases at J, with 14 bases between. The CDR3 reads CASSLSGPGSTEAFF. CDR3 DNA: TGTGCCAGCAGCTTAAGTGGGCCGGGGAGCACTGAAGCTTTCTTT.